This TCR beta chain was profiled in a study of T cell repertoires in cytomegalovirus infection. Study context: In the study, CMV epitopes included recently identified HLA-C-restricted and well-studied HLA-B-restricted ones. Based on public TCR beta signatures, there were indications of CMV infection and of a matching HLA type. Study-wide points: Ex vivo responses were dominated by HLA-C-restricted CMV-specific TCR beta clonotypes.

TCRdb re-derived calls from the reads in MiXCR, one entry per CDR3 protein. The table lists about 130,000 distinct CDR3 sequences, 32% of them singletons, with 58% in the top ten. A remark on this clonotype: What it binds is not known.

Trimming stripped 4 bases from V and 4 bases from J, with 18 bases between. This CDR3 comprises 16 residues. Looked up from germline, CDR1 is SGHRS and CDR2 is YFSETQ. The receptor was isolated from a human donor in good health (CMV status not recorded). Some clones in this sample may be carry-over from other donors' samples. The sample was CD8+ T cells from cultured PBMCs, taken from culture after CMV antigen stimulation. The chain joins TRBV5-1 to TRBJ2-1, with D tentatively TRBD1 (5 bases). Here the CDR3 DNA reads TGCGCCAGCAGCGGCGACAGTCCAGATCGATACAATGAGCAGTTCTTC. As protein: CASSGDSPDRYNEQFF.